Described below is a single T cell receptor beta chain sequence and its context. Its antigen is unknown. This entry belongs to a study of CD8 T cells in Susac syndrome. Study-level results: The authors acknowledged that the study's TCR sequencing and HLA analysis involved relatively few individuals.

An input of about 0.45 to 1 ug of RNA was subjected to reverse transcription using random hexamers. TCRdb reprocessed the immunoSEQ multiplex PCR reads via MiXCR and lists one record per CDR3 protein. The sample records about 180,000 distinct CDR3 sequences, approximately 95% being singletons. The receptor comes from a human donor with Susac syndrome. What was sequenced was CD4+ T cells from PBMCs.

The CDR3 is CASSFAGQSNQPQHF. The CDR3 DNA sequence: TGTGCCAGCAGTTTTGCGGGCCAAAGCAATCAGCCCCAGCATTTT. The chain joins TRBV12-3 or TRBV12-4 to TRBJ1-5; unclear D gene. The V end was cut by 3 bases, the J end by 1 base, with 10 bases between. The CDR3 runs 15 residues.